These 27 T cell receptor beta chains share one sample of origin, sequenced in a study of blood T cells in healthy people across ages. Combining a sample-barcoded 5' primer with a J-beta primer mix, a second PCR ran for roughly 7 to 12 cycles. TCRdb passed the 5' RACE reads through MiXCR, listing each CDR3 protein once. The sample holds about 1.8 million distinct CDR3 sequences; approximately 50% are singletons and the top ten take around 2.1%. Sequenced material: blood. Receptor source: a woman in her thirties or forties in good health.

This rearrangement joins TRBV5-1 to TRBJ2-5; 9 nucleotides line up with TRBD2. The end of the DNA aligns better with TRBJ2-7, so the J call may be wrong. The germline gives CDR1 SGHRS, CDR2 YFSETQ. This CDR3 is 14 amino acids long. The CDR3 nucleotides read TGCGCCAGCAGCTTGGAAGCTAGCGGGGACGAGCAGTACTTC. Encoded protein: CASSLEASGDEQYF.

This clonotype was seen at least ten times. The rearrangement links TRBV28 to TRBJ2-5; a possible D gene is TRBD1 (6 bases). The CDR3 loop spans 14 amino acids. From germline, CDR1 is MDHEN and CDR2 SYDVKM. Trimming stripped 8 bases from V and 5 bases from J, with 18 bases between. The CDR3 spells CASSLRGIVETQYF. CDR3 bases: TGTGCCAGCTCACTGAGGGGGATTGTGGAGACCCAGTACTTC.

This clonotype was detected only a few times. The J gene is TRBJ1-1, the V gene TRBV20-1; D is undetermined. V lost 2 bases, J lost 1 base, and 5 bases lay in between. Germline V gives CDR1 DFQATT, CDR2 SNEGSKA (reference sequence). CDR3 size: 12 residues. The DNA for the CDR3 is TGCAGTGCTAGAAGGCCGAACACTGAAGCTTTCTTT. Its translation: CSARRPNTEAFF.

Here the CDR3 DNA reads TGTGCCAGCAGCCGGGTCTGGGGTGAGCAGTTCTTC. It encodes CASSRVWGEQFF. The rearrangement joins TRBV14 to TRBJ2-1, with D unclear. CDR1 and CDR2 from the germline V gene are SGHDN and FVKESK. The CDR3 sequence is 12 residues long. Trimming left V 4 bases short and J 9 bases short, with 10 bases between.

This clonotype showed up just once. The chain joins TRBV3-1 to TRBJ2-7, with no clear D. The germline V and J ends were trimmed by 1 base and 7 bases, with 8 bases remaining between them. Germline-derived CDR1 and CDR2 are LGHDT and YNNKEL (reference sequence). The CDR3 is 12 residues long. The CDR3 coding sequence is TGTGCCAGCAGCCAAGTAGTGGCTGAGCAGTACTTC. Protein product: CASSQVVAEQYF.

The gene calls are TRBV7-9 and TRBJ2-3, with TRBD1 matching over 8 bases. The germline CDR1 and CDR2 sequences are SEHNR and FQNEAQ (reference sequence). Losses at the gene ends were 3 bases for V and 3 bases for J; bases not matched to a gene: 14. CDR3 length: 18 amino acids. CDR3 sequence reads: CASSLRQGLNIGTDTQYF. DNA for the CDR3: TGTGCCAGCAGCTTGCGACAGGGGCTAAATATTGGGACAGATACGCAGTATTTT.

The V and J genes are TRBV15 and TRBJ1-2, with TRBD1 identical over 9 bases. The germline V gene has CDR1 LNHNV and CDR2 YYDKDF (reference sequence). The CDR3 is 17 residues long. V was pared by 0 bases and J by 1 base, with 6 bases of the junction left unmatched. Written as DNA, the CDR3 is TGTGCCACCAGCAGAGATCTCCCGGGACAGGGTAACTATGGCTACACCTTC. Its protein product is CATSRDLPGQGNYGYTF. Drawing the rest from reference TRBV15 and TRBJ1-2, the complete variable domain is DAMVIQNPRYQVTQFGKPVTLSCSQTLNHNVMYWYQQKSSQAPKLLFHYYDKDFNNEADTPDNFQSRRPNTSFCFLDIRSPGLGDTAMYLCATSRDLPGQGNYGYTFGSGTRLTVV.

The chain has TRBV29-1 and TRBJ2-1; perhaps D is TRBD1 or TRBD2 (6 bases each). The CDR3 spans 13 residues. Per the germline V gene, CDR1 is SQVTM and CDR2 is ANQGSEA. The ends were cut back, 5 bases at V and 9 bases at J, with 17 bases in the middle. The CDR3 loop is CSVKLEGGREQFF. CDR3 coding DNA: TGCAGCGTTAAGTTGGAGGGGGGACGTGAGCAGTTCTTC.

This clonotype appeared many times. CDR3 residues: CASSLEPAASNARGYTF. CDR3 nucleotides: TGCGCCAGCAGCTTGGAGCCGGCAGCTAGTAATGCTCGGGGCTACACCTTC. V gene TRBV5-1 combines with J gene TRBJ1-2, with D uncertain. CDR3 length: 17 residues. The V end lost 0 bases, the J end lost 8 bases, and 23 bases lay between the germline ends. The germline V gene has CDR1 SGHRS and CDR2 YFSETQ.

The chain couples TRBV20-1 to TRBJ2-4; D not resolved. CDR3 size: 14 residues. CDR1 DFQATT and CDR2 SNEGSKA come from the germline V gene (reference sequence). Trimming removed 4 bases from V and 0 bases from J, with 10 bases in between. CDR3 sequence reads: CSAIRGAAKNIQYF. The CDR3 coding sequence is TGCAGTGCTATCCGCGGAGCAGCCAAAAACATTCAGTACTTC.

The rearrangement uses TRBV6-2 or TRBV6-3 and TRBJ2-1, with 14 bases lining up with TRBD2. V shed 2 bases and J 9 bases; nucleotides not matched to a gene: 9. The CDR3 runs 17 residues. Germline CDR1 MNHEY, CDR2 SVGEGT. CDR3 sequence: CASSYTLGTSGGGEQFF. CDR3 DNA: TGTGCCAGCAGTTACACCCTGGGGACTAGCGGGGGAGGTGAGCAGTTCTTC.

The CDR3 sequence: CAINPGRGVGTDTQYF. CDR3 coding DNA: TGTGCCATCAACCCTGGGCGGGGGGTCGGCACAGATACGCAGTATTTT. The chain has TRBV10-3 and TRBJ2-3; TRBD2 matches 8 bases. Germline CDR1 reads ENHRY; CDR2 reads SYGVKD. V was pared by 7 bases and J by 1 base, with 10 bases of the junction left unmatched. The CDR3 is made up of 16 amino acids.

The rearrangement joins TRBV5-5 to TRBJ2-7, with a weak D call TRBD1 (5 bases). Trimming shortened V by 4 bases and J by 2 bases, and 16 bases separated the two germline ends. Germline-derived CDR1 and CDR2 are SGHKS and YYEKEE (reference sequence). The CDR3 is 15 residues long. The chain's CDR3 is CASSPQTGATYEQYF. The CDR3 DNA is TGTGCCAGCAGCCCACAGACTGGGGCCACCTACGAGCAGTACTTC.

J is TRBJ2-1 and V is TRBV5-1; perhaps TRBD1 as D (6 bases). Per the germline V gene, CDR1 is SGHRS and CDR2 is YFSETQ. Trimming removed 1 base from V and 8 bases from J, with 19 bases in between. The CDR3 is made up of 16 amino acids. The CDR3 DNA sequence: TGCGCCAGCAGCTTGTCTACCACAGGGCAAGGGGATGAGCAGTTCTTC. Its translation is CASSLSTTGQGDEQFF.

The V gene is TRBV29-1, the J gene TRBJ2-3; maybe TRBD2 (6 bases). Germline lookup yields CDR1 SQVTM and CDR2 ANQGSEA. The CDR3 has 13 residues. V was shortened by 3 bases and J by 4 bases, with 11 bases between the two germline ends. The DNA for the CDR3 is TGCAGCGTTGAGGCGGGGAGCCCAGATACGCAGTATTTT. It translates to CSVEAGSPDTQYF.

A few counts support this clonotype. J is TRBJ2-1 and V is TRBV4-1; 8 bases map to TRBD2. Trimming took 1 base from V and 6 from J; bases not matched to a gene: 8. CDR3 size: 16 residues. CDR1 is MGHRA and CDR2 is YSYEKL in the germline V gene. The CDR3, as DNA: TGCGCCAGCAGCCAAGTGTTCGGGGGGGTGAGCAATGAGCAGTTCTTC. Translation gives CASSQVFGGVSNEQFF.

This clonotype has more than one count but fewer than ten. The chain joins TRBV5-1 to TRBJ2-1; 10 nucleotides line up with TRBD1. Trimming removed 5 bases from V and 0 bases from J; junction bases left unmatched: 2. Germline lookup yields CDR1 SGHRS and CDR2 YFSETQ. The CDR3 runs to 15 residues. This CDR3 is CASRDRGSSYNEQFF. The CDR3 coding sequence is TGCGCCAGCAGGGACAGGGGGAGCTCCTACAATGAGCAGTTCTTC.

This clonotype was picked up a small number of times. V usage is TRBV12-3 or TRBV12-4 and J usage is TRBJ2-5, with TRBD2 as a possible D gene (5 bases). The CDR3 runs 17 residues. The V end was cut by 5 bases, the J end by 7 bases, with 26 bases between. The CDR3: CASSHAEGLAERGTQYF. CDR3 nucleotide sequence: TGTGCCAGCAGTCATGCTGAAGGGCTAGCTGAGAGAGGGACCCAGTACTTC.

On this clonotype: A much larger clone differs from this one at a single base, so this may be a read error. The chain links TRBV7-2 to TRBJ2-5; D perhaps matches TRBD2 (5 bases). Germline V gene sequence: CDR1 SGHTA, CDR2 FQGNSA. Trimming removed 3 bases at V and 3 bases at J, with 8 bases between. CDR3 length: 13 residues. The CDR3 reads CASSFDGEETQYF. CDR3 bases: TGTGCCAGCAGCTTCGACGGGGAAGAGACCCAGTACTTC.

The chain recombines TRBV28 with TRBJ2-1, with D possibly being TRBD1 or TRBD2 (6 bases each). Germline V gene lookup returns CDR1 MDHEN and CDR2 SYDVKM. Trimming pared 2 bases from V and 9 bases from J, leaving 20 bases between. This CDR3 comprises 16 residues. Here the CDR3 reads CASSLNRDSEGGEQFF. DNA of the CDR3: TGTGCCAGCAGTTTAAACAGGGACTCGGAGGGTGGTGAGCAGTTCTTC.

The chain uses TRBV4-1 and TRBJ2-1, with D perhaps TRBD1 (6 bases). Germline-derived CDR1 and CDR2 are MGHRA and YSYEKL. Trimming pared 0 bases from V and 15 bases from J, leaving 15 bases between. The CDR3 contains 13 residues. CDR3 DNA sequence: TGCGCCAGCAGCCAAGATCCAGGGTCCAGGGGGTTCTTC. Its protein product is CASSQDPGSRGFF.

A few counts support this clonotype. The rearrangement uses TRBV6-1 and TRBJ1-2, with 7 positions matching TRBD1. This CDR3 comprises 18 residues. CDR1 is MNHNS and CDR2 is SASEGT in the germline V gene. V trimming: 4 bases; J trimming: 1 base; junction bases outside the gene matches: 15. The CDR3 DNA sequence: TGTGCCAGCAGTGGGGAAGGACAGGCCTCTTTAGTTAACTATGGCTACACCTTC. Translation gives CASSGEGQASLVNYGYTF.

This clonotype was detected only a few times. V and J are TRBV6-6 and TRBJ2-7; D remains ambiguous. CDR3 length: 11 amino acids. Trimming shortened V by 6 bases and J by 3 bases, and 6 bases separated the two germline ends. Germline V gives CDR1 MNHNY, CDR2 SVGAGI (reference sequence). The CDR3 bases are TGTGCCAGCAGCAATAACTACGAGCAGTACTTC. As protein: CASSNNYEQYF.

The rearrangement uses TRBV2 and TRBJ1-4; the D is unclear. The CDR3 covers 13 residues. The germline gives CDR1 SNHLY, CDR2 FYNNEI. Trimming shortened V by 7 bases and J by 8 bases, and 14 bases separated the two germline ends. CDR3 amino acids: CASNGGAEEKLFF. The CDR3 bases are TGTGCCAGCAACGGCGGAGCGGAGGAAAAACTGTTTTTT.

The chain uses TRBV5-1 and TRBJ2-3; D ambiguous. The CDR3 length is 17 residues. The germline V and J ends were trimmed by 0 bases and 0 bases, with 14 bases remaining between them. The germline CDR1 and CDR2 sequences are SGHRS and YFSETQ. CDR3 residues: CASSLELGGASTDTQYF. CDR3 DNA sequence: TGCGCCAGCAGCTTGGAACTTGGCGGAGCTAGCACAGATACGCAGTATTTT.

The genes are TRBV20-1 and TRBJ2-3; 9 bases agree with TRBD2. The CDR3 runs to 15 residues. Trimming cost V 0 bases and J 4 bases; bases outside gene matches: 5. Germline CDR1 is DFQATT and CDR2 is SNEGSKA (reference sequence). Here the CDR3 reads CSARDRGGEADTQYF. CDR3 DNA sequence: TGCAGTGCTAGAGATCGCGGGGGGGAGGCAGATACGCAGTATTTT.

The count of this clonotype is one. This chain links TRBV7-8 with TRBJ1-1; a possible D gene is TRBD1 (6 bases). This CDR3 is built from 13 residues. CDR1 is SGHVS and CDR2 is FQNEAQ in the germline V gene. The V end was cut by 5 bases, the J end by 8 bases, with 15 bases between. CDR3 nucleotides: TGTGCCAGCAGCCTCTCTTTCAGGGGCGAAGCTTTCTTT. Residues: CASSLSFRGEAFF.